This T cell receptor beta chain derives from a study of blood T cell repertoires in COVID-19. The overall study: The United States, Italy and Spain supplied acute and convalescent COVID-19 samples. Sources were T cells, B-cell-depleted T cells, or PBMCs; the material itself was cDNA or gDNA.

Per the original methods: Amplification with reference gene primers provided the estimates of nucleated cell counts. This table comes from immunoSEQ multiplex PCR, and its TCRdb copy is limited to in-frame clones, with some not included. The DNA was the basis for D and trimming; V, J and clone size are from that table. The sample consists of 75,000 to 100,000 clones, 70% to 90% of them appearing once. This clone was seen just once. The sequenced material came from peripheral blood. This sequence was found in a man in his 70s with acute or convalescent COVID-19.

CDR3 nucleotides: TGTGCCAGCAGTTTCAGCGGGGTTAGCACAGATACGCAGTATTTT. Translated: CASSFSGVSTDTQYF. This sequence joins TRBV28 and TRBJ2-3; 7 bases map to TRBD2. Germline V lookup: CDR1 MDHEN, CDR2 SYDVKM. CDR3 length equals 15 residues. The V segment lost 3 bases and the J segment 0 bases; nucleotides outside the gene matches: 3.